Described below is a single T cell receptor beta chain sequence and its context. The data stem from a study of metastatic and nonmetastatic thyroid tumors. Before thyroid surgery, none of the patients had received any treatment. TCRdb reanalyzed the PCR reads via MiXCR. This table holds 13,000 or so clones, about 32% found once. Trimming stripped 7 bases from V and 2 bases from J, with 10 bases between. The CDR3 runs to 12 residues. Germline V gives CDR1 DFQATT, CDR2 SNEGSKA (reference sequence). V gene TRBV20-1 combines with J gene TRBJ2-3; D remains ambiguous. The sequencing input was tumor tissue. This TCR derives from a male donor with papillary thyroid cancer or a benign thyroid nodule (not recorded which). Some clones in this sample may be carry-over from other donors' samples. CDR3 region: CSDSATTDTQYF. For the CDR3, the DNA is TGCAGTGATTCGGCAACCACAGATACGCAGTATTTT.